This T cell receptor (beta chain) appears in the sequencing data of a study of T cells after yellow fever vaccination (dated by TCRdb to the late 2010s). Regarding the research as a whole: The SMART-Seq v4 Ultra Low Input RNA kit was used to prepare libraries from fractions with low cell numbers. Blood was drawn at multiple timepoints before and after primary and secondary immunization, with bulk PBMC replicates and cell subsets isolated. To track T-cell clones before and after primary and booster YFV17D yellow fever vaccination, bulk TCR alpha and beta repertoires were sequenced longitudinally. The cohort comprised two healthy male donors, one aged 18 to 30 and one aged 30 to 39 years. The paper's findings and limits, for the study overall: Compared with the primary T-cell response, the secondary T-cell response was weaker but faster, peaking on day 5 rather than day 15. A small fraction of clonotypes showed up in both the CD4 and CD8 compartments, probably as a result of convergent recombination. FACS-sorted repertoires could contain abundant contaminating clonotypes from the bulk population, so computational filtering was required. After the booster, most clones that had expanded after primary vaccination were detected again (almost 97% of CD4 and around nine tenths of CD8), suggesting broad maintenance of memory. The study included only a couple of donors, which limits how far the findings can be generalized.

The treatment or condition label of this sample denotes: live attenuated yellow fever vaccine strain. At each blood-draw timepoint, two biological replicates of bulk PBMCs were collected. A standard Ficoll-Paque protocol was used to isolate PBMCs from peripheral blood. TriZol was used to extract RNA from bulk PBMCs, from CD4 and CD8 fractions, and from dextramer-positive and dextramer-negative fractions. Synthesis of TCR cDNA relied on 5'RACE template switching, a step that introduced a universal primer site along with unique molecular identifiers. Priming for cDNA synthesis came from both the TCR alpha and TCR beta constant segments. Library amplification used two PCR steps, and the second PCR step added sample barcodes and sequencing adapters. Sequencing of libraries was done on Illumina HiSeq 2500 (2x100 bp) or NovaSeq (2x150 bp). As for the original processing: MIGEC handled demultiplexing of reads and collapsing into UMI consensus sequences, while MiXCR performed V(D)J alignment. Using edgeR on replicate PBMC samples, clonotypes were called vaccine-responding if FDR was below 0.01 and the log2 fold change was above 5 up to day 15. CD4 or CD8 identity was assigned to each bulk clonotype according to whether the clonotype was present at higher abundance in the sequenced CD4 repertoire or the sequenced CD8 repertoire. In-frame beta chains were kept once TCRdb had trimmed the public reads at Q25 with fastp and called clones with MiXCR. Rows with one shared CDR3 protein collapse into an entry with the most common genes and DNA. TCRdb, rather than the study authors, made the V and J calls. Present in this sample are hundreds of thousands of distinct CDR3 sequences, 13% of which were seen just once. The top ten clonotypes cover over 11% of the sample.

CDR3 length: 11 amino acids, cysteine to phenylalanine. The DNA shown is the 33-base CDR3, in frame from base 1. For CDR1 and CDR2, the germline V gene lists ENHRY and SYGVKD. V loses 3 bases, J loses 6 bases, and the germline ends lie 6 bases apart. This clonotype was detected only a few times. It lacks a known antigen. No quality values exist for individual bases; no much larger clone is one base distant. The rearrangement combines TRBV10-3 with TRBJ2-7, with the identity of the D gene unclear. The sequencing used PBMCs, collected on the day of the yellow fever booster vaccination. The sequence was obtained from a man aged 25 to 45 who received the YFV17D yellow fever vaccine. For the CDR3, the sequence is CAISEASEQYF. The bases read TGTGCCATCAGTGAAGCCTCCGAGCAGTACTTC.